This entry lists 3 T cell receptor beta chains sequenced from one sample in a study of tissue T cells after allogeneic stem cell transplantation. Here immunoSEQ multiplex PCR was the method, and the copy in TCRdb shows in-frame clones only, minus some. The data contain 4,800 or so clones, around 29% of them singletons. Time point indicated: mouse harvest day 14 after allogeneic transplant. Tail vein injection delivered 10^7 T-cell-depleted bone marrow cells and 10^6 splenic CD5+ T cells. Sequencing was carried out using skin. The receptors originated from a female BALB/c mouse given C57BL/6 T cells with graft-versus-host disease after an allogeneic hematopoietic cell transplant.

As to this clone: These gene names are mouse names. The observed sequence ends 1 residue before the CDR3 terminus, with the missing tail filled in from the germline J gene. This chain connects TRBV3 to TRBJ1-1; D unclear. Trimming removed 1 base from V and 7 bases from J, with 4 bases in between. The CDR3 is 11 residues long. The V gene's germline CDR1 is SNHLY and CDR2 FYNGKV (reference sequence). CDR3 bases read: TGTGCCAGCAGCTTAGGGGGAGAAGTCTTC. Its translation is CASSLGGEVF. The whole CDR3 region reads CASSLGGEVFF.

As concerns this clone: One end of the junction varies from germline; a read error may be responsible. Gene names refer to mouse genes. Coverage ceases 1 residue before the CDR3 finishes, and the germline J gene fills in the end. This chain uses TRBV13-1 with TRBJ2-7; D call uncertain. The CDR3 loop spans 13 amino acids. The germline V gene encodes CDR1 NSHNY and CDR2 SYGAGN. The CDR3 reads CASGDADSYEQYF. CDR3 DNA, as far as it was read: TGTGCCAGCGGTGATGCTGACTCCTATGAACAGTAC.

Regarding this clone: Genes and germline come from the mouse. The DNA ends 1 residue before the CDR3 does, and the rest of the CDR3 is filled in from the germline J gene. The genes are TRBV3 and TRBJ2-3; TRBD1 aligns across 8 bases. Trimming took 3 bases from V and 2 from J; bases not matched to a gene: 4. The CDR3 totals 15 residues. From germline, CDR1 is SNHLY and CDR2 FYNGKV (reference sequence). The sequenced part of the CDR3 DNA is TGTGCCAGCAGCTTTCGACAGGGGCTTGCAGAAACGCTGTAT. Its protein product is CASSFRQGLAETLY. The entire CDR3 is CASSFRQGLAETLYF.